Here is one T cell receptor (beta chain) with its context. In addition to blood RNA drawn from unsorted whole blood, germline DNA was extracted. The germline V and J ends were trimmed by 0 bases and 5 bases, with 13 bases remaining between them. The CDR3 is 15 residues long. From germline, CDR1 is MNHNS and CDR2 SASEGT. These data come from a study of tumor-infiltrating lymphocytes in primary liver carcinoma. Constant-region priming of around 500 ng total RNA yielded TCR beta cDNA. Libraries covering TCR beta were generated through three nested multiplex PCR rounds (using a slightly modified ARM-PCR). PCR rounds one and two used TRBV1-TRBV30 forward primers with a C-beta reverse primer for 10 cycles each. One entry per CDR3 protein, called by TCRdb with MiXCR from the multiplex PCR reads. The repertoire holds 190,000 or so distinct CDR3 sequences, with 65% as singletons.

Material: peripheral blood. The V and J genes are TRBV6-1 and TRBJ1-2, with D perhaps matching TRBD1 (5 bases). This sequence originates from a woman in her sixties or seventies with primary liver carcinoma and hepatitis B virus infection. CDR3 sequence: CASSEAGGSAYGYTF. DNA of the CDR3: TGTGCCAGCAGTGAAGCGGGGGGGTCAGCGTATGGCTACACCTTC.